This TCR beta chain was recovered during a study of cytomegalovirus exposure and HLA in healthy donors. This CDR3 has 12 residues. Per the germline V gene, CDR1 is ENHRY and CDR2 is SYGVKD. Trimming at V came to 8 bases and at J to 2 bases, leaving 2 bases not matched to a gene. Concerning this clone itself: What it recognizes is unknown.

Study-wide points: Prior analysis indicated that the majority of TCR beta V segments exhibited productivity approximately 87% or approximately 30% of the time. In a later analysis, compared with equally common non-associated chains, HLA-associated beta chains were more expanded. An observed cluster of highly shared sequence variants was recorded as a likely sequencing artifact.

This PCR relied on a set of 60 Vbeta primers and 13 Jbeta primers. Produced via immunoSEQ multiplex PCR; TCRdb's table is partial and in-frame only. This sample has about 76,000 clones; 55% to 85% occur once, and the top ten carry 11%. The rearrangement uses TRBV10-3 and TRBJ1-2, with 7 bases aligning to TRBD1. This receptor was taken from a woman in her thirties or forties in good health and CMV-seropositive. Sequenced input: PBMCs. The CDR3 DNA follows: TGTGCCATCGGGGGACAGAACTATGGCTACACCTTC. Its protein is CAIGGQNYGYTF.